This is a list of T cell receptor beta chains from one sample in a study of T cells after yellow fever vaccination. TCRdb re-analysed the 5' RACE reads in MiXCR, keeping a single row per CDR3 protein. The sample shows 550,000 or so distinct CDR3 sequences, about 19% of them seen only once. The sample consisted of PBMCs, taken 15 days after the yellow fever booster vaccination. Every receptor here comes from a man aged 25 to 45 who received the YFV17D yellow fever vaccine. Each CDR3 is given with its conserved first and last residue. Fields, in order: clone size, D gene, J gene, V gene, CDR3 DNA, CDR3 protein. A D gene is named only where the DNA matches it firmly. Clone size appears in some rows only: once, few, many, or a class for an expanded clone.

abundance: few; d_gene: TRBD2; j_gene: TRBJ2-7; v_gene: TRBV7-9; CDR3nt: TGTGCCAGCAGCTTACGGGGGGGAGTCTACGAGCAGTACTTC; CDR3aa: CASSLRGGVYEQYF
abundance: few; d_gene: -; j_gene: TRBJ2-7; v_gene: TRBV2; CDR3nt: TGTGCCAGCAGTGACACCTACGAGCAGTACTTC; CDR3aa: CASSDTYEQYF
abundance: -; d_gene: -; j_gene: TRBJ2-3; v_gene: TRBV7-2; CDR3nt: TGTGCCAGCAGCTCTCTAGCGACTAGCACAGATACGCAGTATTTT; CDR3aa: CASSSLATSTDTQYF
abundance: few; d_gene: TRBD2; j_gene: TRBJ2-3; v_gene: TRBV20-1; CDR3nt: TGCAGTGCTCTTCGACTAGCGGGAGATACGCAGTATTTT; CDR3aa: CSALRLAGDTQYF
abundance: few; d_gene: -; j_gene: TRBJ1-2; v_gene: TRBV20-1; CDR3nt: TGCAGTGCTGGAGGAAATGGCTACACCTTC; CDR3aa: CSAGGNGYTF
abundance: -; d_gene: -; j_gene: TRBJ2-5; v_gene: TRBV28; CDR3nt: TGTGCCAGCAGTTCCCGCTATTCCGTGGGACGGGGTGTAGAGACCCAGTACTTC; CDR3aa: CASSSRYSVGRGVETQYF
abundance: -; d_gene: TRBD2; j_gene: TRBJ2-2; v_gene: TRBV15; CDR3nt: TGTGCCACCAGCCGCGGGGGGAGAGACACCGGGGAGCTGTTTTTT; CDR3aa: CATSRGGRDTGELFF
abundance: -; d_gene: TRBD1; j_gene: TRBJ2-5; v_gene: TRBV18; CDR3nt: TGTGCCAGCTCTCCCCCGGACAGGGGCGGCGAGACCCAGTACTTC; CDR3aa: CASSPPDRGGETQYF
abundance: -; d_gene: TRBD1; j_gene: TRBJ2-7; v_gene: TRBV5-1; CDR3nt: TGCGCCAGCAGCCCAGGGGACAGGGAAAGCGAGCAGTACTTC; CDR3aa: CASSPGDRESEQYF
abundance: -; d_gene: TRBD1; j_gene: TRBJ1-1; v_gene: TRBV5-1; CDR3nt: TGCGCCAGCAGCTTGGGGGGACAGGTTCTATCTGAAGCTTTCTTT; CDR3aa: CASSLGGQVLSEAFF
abundance: -; d_gene: TRBD2; j_gene: TRBJ2-1; v_gene: TRBV7-6; CDR3nt: TGTGCCAGCAGCTTAAGGCCGCGGGGGACTAGCGGGAGGGGTACGGTTTACGATGAGCAGTTCTTC; CDR3aa: CASSLRPRGTSGRGTVYDEQFF
abundance: -; d_gene: -; j_gene: TRBJ1-1; v_gene: TRBV11-2; CDR3nt: TGTGCCAGCAGCTTAGACCTGGTGGGGTACACTGAAGCTTTCTTT; CDR3aa: CASSLDLVGYTEAFF
abundance: few; d_gene: TRBD1; j_gene: TRBJ1-1; v_gene: TRBV7-9; CDR3nt: TGTGCCAGCAGCCTTAGACAGGGATCGTGGACTGAAGCTTTCTTT; CDR3aa: CASSLRQGSWTEAFF
abundance: many; d_gene: TRBD1; j_gene: TRBJ2-5; v_gene: TRBV20-1; CDR3nt: TGCAGTGCTCAGAAGGGACAGGGATTACGGGAGACCCAGTACTTC; CDR3aa: CSAQKGQGLRETQYF
abundance: -; d_gene: -; j_gene: TRBJ1-2; v_gene: TRBV30; CDR3nt: TGTGCCTGGAGTAGAGGGTTTAACTATGGCTACACCTTC; CDR3aa: CAWSRGFNYGYTF
abundance: -; d_gene: -; j_gene: TRBJ2-7; v_gene: TRBV6-5; CDR3nt: TGTGCCAGCACCGAAACCTCAGCTCAGAGATCCTACGAGCAGTACTTC; CDR3aa: CASTETSAQRSYEQYF
abundance: -; d_gene: -; j_gene: TRBJ2-3; v_gene: TRBV6-5; CDR3nt: TGTGCCAGCAGTTACTCCAGAAGCACAGATACGCAGTATTTT; CDR3aa: CASSYSRSTDTQYF
abundance: once; d_gene: TRBD2; j_gene: TRBJ2-1; v_gene: TRBV4-3; CDR3nt: TGCGCCAGCAGCCAAGTATACCTAAGCGGGAGAATCTACAATGAGCAGTTCTTC; CDR3aa: CASSQVYLSGRIYNEQFF
abundance: -; d_gene: -; j_gene: TRBJ2-7; v_gene: TRBV5-1; CDR3nt: TGCGCCAGCAGCTTGGTTAGTGGCTCCAGGGGACTCTACGAGCAGTACTTC; CDR3aa: CASSLVSGSRGLYEQYF
abundance: -; d_gene: -; j_gene: TRBJ2-7; v_gene: TRBV28; CDR3nt: TGTGCCAGCCACAGGATGGGCTACGAGCAGTACTTC; CDR3aa: CASHRMGYEQYF
abundance: -; d_gene: -; j_gene: TRBJ2-5; v_gene: TRBV12-3/TRBV12-4; CDR3nt: TGTGCCAGCAGCCCCCTGGAAAGGGAGACCCAGTACTTC; CDR3aa: CASSPLERETQYF
abundance: few; d_gene: -; j_gene: TRBJ2-1; v_gene: TRBV11-2; CDR3nt: TGTGCCAGCAGCTTAGTCTACTACAATGAGCAGTTCTTC; CDR3aa: CASSLVYYNEQFF
abundance: few; d_gene: -; j_gene: TRBJ2-2; v_gene: TRBV7-2; CDR3nt: TGTGCCAGCAGCCAAAATGGTCGTAGGAACACCGGGGAGCTGTTTTTT; CDR3aa: CASSQNGRRNTGELFF
abundance: -; d_gene: -; j_gene: TRBJ2-3; v_gene: TRBV5-4; CDR3nt: TGTGCCAGCAGCTTGGGCACTAGCTTTCGCCATTCCACAGATACGCAGTATTTT; CDR3aa: CASSLGTSFRHSTDTQYF
abundance: few; d_gene: TRBD2; j_gene: TRBJ2-2; v_gene: TRBV27; CDR3nt: TGTGCCAGCAGCCTACATAGCGGGAGGGCTCGAACCGGGGAGCTGTTTTTT; CDR3aa: CASSLHSGRARTGELFF
abundance: -; d_gene: TRBD2; j_gene: TRBJ2-3; v_gene: TRBV4-3; CDR3nt: TGCGCCAGCAGCCTCTATAGACTAGCGGGAGGCACCAGTAGCGCAGATACGCAGTATTTT; CDR3aa: CASSLYRLAGGTSSADTQYF
abundance: -; d_gene: -; j_gene: TRBJ1-1; v_gene: TRBV19; CDR3nt: TGTGCCAGCACGCTCCAGGAGGACACTGAAGCTTTCTTT; CDR3aa: CASTLQEDTEAFF
abundance: -; d_gene: -; j_gene: TRBJ1-5; v_gene: TRBV19; CDR3nt: TGTGCCAGTAGTATCCGGGACTTAAGCAATCAGCCCCAGCATTTT; CDR3aa: CASSIRDLSNQPQHF
abundance: -; d_gene: -; j_gene: TRBJ1-4; v_gene: TRBV20-1; CDR3nt: TGCAGTGCTAAAATTCAGGGTTCTGAAAAACTGTTTTTT; CDR3aa: CSAKIQGSEKLFF
abundance: -; d_gene: -; j_gene: TRBJ2-5; v_gene: TRBV7-8; CDR3nt: TGTGCCAGCAGCGCAGGGACGGAAGAGACCCAGTACTTC; CDR3aa: CASSAGTEETQYF
abundance: -; d_gene: -; j_gene: TRBJ1-1; v_gene: TRBV7-9; CDR3nt: TGTGCCAGCAGCTTAGTTTCCCTGGGCGCTGAAGCTTTCTTT; CDR3aa: CASSLVSLGAEAFF
abundance: -; d_gene: TRBD1; j_gene: TRBJ2-2; v_gene: TRBV27; CDR3nt: TGTGCCAGCAGTTCACAGGGGGCCGGGGAGCTGTTTTTT; CDR3aa: CASSSQGAGELFF
abundance: -; d_gene: TRBD2; j_gene: TRBJ2-3; v_gene: TRBV7-2; CDR3nt: TGTGCCAGCAGCGGGACTAGCGGGAGTAACGCAGATACGCAGTATTTT; CDR3aa: CASSGTSGSNADTQYF
abundance: once; d_gene: -; j_gene: TRBJ2-3; v_gene: TRBV5-5; CDR3nt: TGTGCCGGCTGGCGCGGAGCTGACACATATACGCAGTATTTT; CDR3aa: CAGWRGADTYTQYF
abundance: -; d_gene: -; j_gene: TRBJ2-1; v_gene: TRBV7-6; CDR3nt: TGTGCCAGCAGCCTCGGCCCCACCGATGCGCAGTTCTTC; CDR3aa: CASSLGPTDAQFF
abundance: -; d_gene: TRBD2; j_gene: TRBJ2-1; v_gene: TRBV25-1; CDR3nt: TGTGCCAGCAGTGCCGGACTAGCGGCCTCCTACAATGAGCAGTTCTTC; CDR3aa: CASSAGLAASYNEQFF